Below, 23 T cell receptor beta chains from the same sample are listed, as sequenced in a study of PD-L1 blockade in urothelial cancer. The table came from immunoSEQ multiplex PCR; TCRdb's copy has only in-frame clones and leaves some out. The table records approximately 83,000 clones, approximately 87% of them present only once. Time point described: peripheral blood 6 weeks after treatment start. Sequenced here: PBMCs, sampled around atezolizumab (anti-PD-L1) treatment. The receptor source for this set is a man between 65 and 80 years old with urothelial cancer.

This clone showed up just once. The genes are TRBV19 and TRBJ1-2; a possible D gene is TRBD1 (6 bases). Germline CDR1 LNHDA, CDR2 SQIVND (reference sequence). The CDR3 extends over 16 amino acids. With 6 bases removed from V and 4 bases from J, the gap between germline ends came to 21 bases. DNA for the CDR3: TGTGCCAGTAGGGGGGCAGCGCAAGACCTACCCTATGGCTACACCTTC. Translated: CASRGAAQDLPYGYTF.

The chain joins TRBV6-5 to TRBJ1-1; TRBD1 aligns across 7 bases. Losses at the gene ends were 5 bases for V and 5 bases for J; bases not matched to a gene: 11. This CDR3 is 15 amino acids long. Germline CDR1 MNHEY, CDR2 SVGAGI. The CDR3 DNA reads as TGTGCCAGCAGTCGAGGGGGCAGGGGCGAAACTGAAGCTTTCTTT. Its translation is CASSRGGRGETEAFF.

The chain carries TRBV7-2 and TRBJ2-5; maybe TRBD2 (6 bases). This CDR3 is built from 13 residues. Germline V CDR1 and CDR2: SGHTA, FQGNSA. The germline V and J ends were trimmed by 4 bases and 2 bases, with 8 bases remaining between them. In DNA form, the CDR3 reads TGTGCCAGCAGCTCGACTAGTCAAGAGACCCAGTACTTC. Residues: CASSSTSQETQYF.

This chain connects TRBV11-2 to TRBJ2-5; 8 bases match TRBD2. The CDR3 contains 14 residues. Looked up from germline, CDR1 is SGHAT and CDR2 is FQNNGV. V dropped 4 bases and J dropped 4; count of bases not matched to a gene: 5. In nucleotides, the CDR3 is TGTGCCAGCAGCTCAACGGGGGGGGCAGAGACCCAGTACTTC. It encodes CASSSTGGAETQYF. Full variable domain (remainder filled in from reference TRBV11-2 and TRBJ2-5): EAGVAQSPRYKIIEKRQSVAFWCNPISGHATLYWYQQILGQGPKLLIQFQNNGVVDDSQLPKDRFSAERLKGVDSTLKIQPAKLEDSAVYLCASSSTGGAETQYFGPGTRLLVL.

V usage is TRBV5-1 and J usage is TRBJ2-7; D remains unclear. Trimming removed 0 bases at V and 5 bases at J, with 9 bases between. Germline-derived CDR1 and CDR2 are SGHRS and YFSETQ. The CDR3 runs to 13 residues. CDR3 sequence reads: CASSLALGNEQYF. For the CDR3, the DNA is TGCGCCAGCAGCTTGGCTCTCGGTAACGAGCAGTACTTC.

This sequence joins TRBV9 and TRBJ1-4; the match to TRBD1 covers 8 bases. Germline V lookup: CDR1 SGDLS, CDR2 YYNGEE. The CDR3 spans 15 residues. V lost 5 bases and J lost 8; bases outside the gene matches: 11. The CDR3 here is CASSSRQGLGEKLFF. For the CDR3, the DNA is TGTGCCAGCAGTTCTAGACAGGGGCTCGGGGAAAAACTGTTTTTT.

The table lists this clone with a count of one. The rearrangement uses TRBV9 and TRBJ1-2, with a tentative D call TRBD1 (6 bases). V was clipped by 0 bases and J by 7 bases, with 13 bases between them. The CDR3 is 14 residues long. The germline V gene has CDR1 SGDLS and CDR2 YYNGEE. The chain's CDR3 is CASSVDGRGSGYTF. The CDR3 nucleotides are TGTGCCAGCAGCGTAGACGGCAGGGGATCTGGCTACACCTTC.

The chain joins TRBV11-2 to TRBJ1-4, with D possibly TRBD1 on 5 matching bases. This CDR3 region has 17 residues. Germline V CDR1 and CDR2: SGHAT, FQNNGV. Trimming pared 5 bases from V and 2 bases from J, leaving 18 bases between. Here the CDR3 DNA reads TGTGCCAGCAGCAATATGGGACTCGAGGGTACTAATGAAAAACTGTTTTTT. Protein sequence: CASSNMGLEGTNEKLFF.

As to this clone: This sample includes further DNA sequences coding for the same CDR3. V gene TRBV7-6 combines with J gene TRBJ2-2; D gene unclear. Germline V gene sequence: CDR1 SGHVS, CDR2 FNYEAQ. The CDR3 is 13 amino acids. V was shortened by 0 bases and J by 4 bases, with 3 bases between the two germline ends. CDR3 sequence reads: CASSLARTGELFF. In DNA, the CDR3 is TGTGCCAGCAGCTTAGCGCGCACCGGGGAGCTGTTTTTT.

This clone has just a few counts. V usage is TRBV5-6 and J usage is TRBJ1-1; no clear D gene. Between the trimmed V and J ends, which lost 1 base and 1 base, there was a span of 8 bases. The CDR3 contains 14 residues. Germline V gene data show CDR1 as SGHDT and CDR2 as YYEEEE. The DNA for the CDR3 is TGTGCCAGCAGCTTGTATCCACAGAACACTGAAGCTTTCTTT. It specifies CASSLYPQNTEAFF.

The CDR3 here is CASSPRQGAYNEQFF. The DNA of the CDR3 is TGTGCCAGCAGTCCACGACAGGGGGCGTACAATGAGCAGTTCTTC. V and J are TRBV6-5 and TRBJ2-1, with 10 bases aligning to TRBD1. CDR1 and CDR2 from the germline V gene are MNHEY and SVGAGI. The junction had 5 bases not matched to a gene; V was cut back by 5 bases and J by 4 bases. This CDR3 is 15 amino acids long.

This chain connects TRBV20-1 to TRBJ1-5; no firm D call. V lost 3 bases, J lost 8 bases, and 8 bases lay in between. The CDR3 is made up of 11 amino acids. Germline V lookup: CDR1 DFQATT, CDR2 SNEGSKA (reference sequence). The chain's CDR3 is CSARLLKPQHF. In DNA, the CDR3 is TGCAGTGCTAGGTTGCTAAAGCCCCAGCATTTT.

The V call is TRBV11-1, the J call TRBJ2-1, with TRBD1 matching 9 bases. CDR3 size: 18 residues. Germline CDR1 reads SGHAT; CDR2 reads FQDESV (reference sequence). V trimming: 5 bases; J trimming: 4 bases; junction bases outside the gene matches: 15. CDR3 in amino acids: CASSTPTAGTGSYNEQFF. CDR3 in DNA: TGTGCCAGCAGCACCCCCACGGCCGGGACAGGGTCATACAATGAGCAGTTCTTC.

The chain links TRBV5-1 to TRBJ2-2; D is perhaps TRBD1 (6 bases). The germline V and J ends were trimmed by 6 bases and 1 base, with 19 bases remaining between them. Germline lookup yields CDR1 SGHRS and CDR2 YFSETQ. The CDR3 covers 17 residues. The CDR3 reads CASTPDWTVKNTGELFF. The CDR3 DNA reads as TGCGCCAGCACGCCCGACTGGACAGTTAAGAACACCGGGGAGCTGTTTTTT. Filled out from reference TRBV5-1 and TRBJ2-2, the complete variable domain reads KAGVTQTPRYLIKTRGQQVTLSCSPISGHRSVSWYQQTPGQGLQFLFEYFSETQRNKGNFPGRFSGRQFSNSRSEMNVSTLELGDSALYLCASTPDWTVKNTGELFFGEGSRLTVL.

CDR3: CASSLDIADYGYTF. CDR3 coding DNA: TGTGCCAGCAGCTTGGACATCGCGGACTATGGCTACACCTTC. The gene calls are TRBV5-4 and TRBJ1-2; D gene ambiguous. The germline V gene encodes CDR1 SGHNT and CDR2 YYREEE (reference sequence). V was trimmed by 0 bases and J by 3 bases, leaving 9 bases between them. The CDR3 has 14 amino acids.

This sequence joins TRBV28 and TRBJ2-3; tentative D call: TRBD1 (6 bases). Germline values: CDR1 MDHEN, CDR2 SYDVKM. The CDR3 spans 12 residues. Trimming took off 6 bases at V and 4 bases at J, with 8 bases between the two ends. The CDR3 reads CASRQGPDTQYF. CDR3 in DNA: TGTGCCAGCAGACAGGGCCCAGATACGCAGTATTTT. Variable domain in full (rest from reference TRBV28 and TRBJ2-3): DVKVTQSSRYLVKRTGEKVFLECVQDMDHENMFWYRQDPGLGLRLIYFSYDVKMKEKGDIPEGYSVSREKKERFSLILESASTNQTSMYLCASRQGPDTQYFGPGTRLTVL.

The J gene is TRBJ2-1, the V gene TRBV28; 7 bases fit TRBD2. This CDR3 contains 15 residues. Germline assignment: CDR1 MDHEN and CDR2 SYDVKM. V trimming: 7 bases; J trimming: 0 bases; junction bases outside the gene matches: 6. The CDR3 loop reads CASTRGGSSYNEQFF. In nucleotides, the CDR3 is TGTGCCAGCACCCGGGGCGGGAGCTCCTACAATGAGCAGTTCTTC.

The chain couples TRBV29-1 to TRBJ2-7; the D is unclear. Per the germline V gene, CDR1 is SQVTM and CDR2 is ANQGSEA. The V end lost 6 bases, the J end lost 0 bases, and 18 bases lay between the germline ends. This CDR3 has 15 residues. The CDR3 bases are TGCAGCGTGCTAGAGAGAAGGTCGGTCTCCTACGAGCAGTACTTC. It translates to CSVLERRSVSYEQYF.

The V and J genes are TRBV5-4 and TRBJ2-5; maybe TRBD1 (6 bases). The CDR3 covers 14 residues. V was pared by 4 bases and J by 5 bases, with 15 bases between. Germline V gene data show CDR1 as SGHNT and CDR2 as YYREEE (reference sequence). CDR3 DNA: TGTGCCAGCAGCCTGAAAACAGGGCCGGAGACCCAGTACTTC. Amino acids: CASSLKTGPETQYF.

The genes are TRBV7-6 and TRBJ2-3, with D maybe TRBD1 (7 bases). Germline CDR1 is SGHVS and CDR2 is FNYEAQ. V dropped 3 bases and J dropped 6 bases, with 16 bases sitting between them. The CDR3 extends over 15 amino acids. CDR3: CASSLAPGGTDTQYF. The CDR3 nucleotides read TGTGCCAGCAGCTTGGCGCCAGGGGGGACCGATACGCAGTATTTT.

This rearrangement joins TRBV4-1 to TRBJ2-5; 8 bases are a match to TRBD2. With 1 base clipped from V and 5 bases from J, the junction kept 15 bases outside the gene matches. CDR3 length: 18 amino acids. Germline V lookup: CDR1 MGHRA, CDR2 YSYEKL. The chain's CDR3 is CASSQGPLSGGPGETQYF. The CDR3 nucleotides are TGCGCCAGCAGCCAAGGTCCCCTATCGGGGGGGCCCGGTGAGACCCAGTACTTC.

The CDR3 bases are TGTGCCATCAGTGACAGAGACAGGGGGAACACTGAAGCTTTCTTT. This codes for CAISDRDRGNTEAFF. The V gene is TRBV10-3, the J gene TRBJ1-1; TRBD1 agrees at 8 bases. The CDR3 has 15 amino acids. Losses at the gene ends were 3 bases for V and 1 base for J; bases not matched to a gene: 4. CDR1 and CDR2 (germline): ENHRY, SYGVKD.

This chain uses TRBV14 with TRBJ2-7; tentatively, D is TRBD1 (5 bases). The CDR3 contains 13 residues. Looked up from germline, CDR1 is SGHDN and CDR2 is FVKESK. Deletions cut 0 bases from V and 6 bases from J, with 9 bases between. CDR3 sequence: CASSQEARVEQYF. In nucleotides, the CDR3 is TGTGCCAGCAGCCAAGAAGCCAGGGTCGAGCAGTACTTC.